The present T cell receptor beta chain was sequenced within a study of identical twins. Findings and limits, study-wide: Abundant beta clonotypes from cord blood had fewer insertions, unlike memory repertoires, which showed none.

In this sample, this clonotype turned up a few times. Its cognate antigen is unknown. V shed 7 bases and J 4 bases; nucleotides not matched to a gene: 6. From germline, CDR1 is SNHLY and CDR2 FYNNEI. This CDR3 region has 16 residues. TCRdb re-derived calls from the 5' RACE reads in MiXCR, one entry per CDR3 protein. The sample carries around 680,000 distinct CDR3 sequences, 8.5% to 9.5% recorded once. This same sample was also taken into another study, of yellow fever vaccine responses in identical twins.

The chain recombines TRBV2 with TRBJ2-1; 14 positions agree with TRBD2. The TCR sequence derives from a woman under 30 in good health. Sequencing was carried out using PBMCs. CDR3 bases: TGTGCCAGCAACTTACGACTAGCGGGAGGGTACAATGAGCAGTTCTTC. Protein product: CASNLRLAGGYNEQFF.